This record covers a single TCR beta chain. Its antigen has not been determined. Per-nucleotide qualities are absent, and no much larger clonotype sits a single base away. The record originates from a study of shared clonotypes between healthy human individuals (TCRdb year 2020). For the study in its entirety: The cohort comprised a couple of women and a few men aged 18 to 49 years. Leukapheresis yielded between about 0.94 and 8.9 billion PBMCs per donor. For each donor, three plates each were used for CD4 naive and CD4 memory, two plates were used for CD8 naive, and one plate was used for CD8 memory. The study deeply sequenced blood TCR repertoires of about 5 healthy adults to estimate repertoire size and the extent of clonotype sharing between individuals. To increase sequencing depth and limit assay-specific biases, different laboratories used diverse techniques to prepare libraries and sequence TCR repertoires. Study-wide conclusions, independent of this receptor: Larger estimated clonotype richness was generally found for naive subsets than for memory subsets. Pairwise subsampling indicated that sequencing depth was expected to affect the degree of clonotype sharing among donors. Because the study included a small number of donors, the genetic and exposure-history diversity represented was limited. Rarefaction of sorted-subset datasets indicated incomplete sequencing despite the large sequencing depth. Compared with non-shared clonotypes, clonotypes shared by all four sorted-subset donors had higher generation probabilities. When a handful of donors were compared, the shared fraction of clonotypes was around 5% for naive CD4, roughly 3.4% for naive CD8, 2.3% for memory CD4, and about 0.36% for memory CD8. Sampling was restricted to blood, and TCR repertoires in tissues likely differ from the TCR repertoires found in blood.

The donors were healthy, HIV-negative adults with no recently reported acute infections or vaccinations. Every donor was a Caucasian adult residing in Nashville, Tennessee, USA. CD8 memory samples combined magnetically selected CD45RO+ cells with CCR7-negative CD45RA+ effector memory (TemRA) cells. Blood was obtained by leukapheresis, after which PBMCs were separated by Ficoll-Histopaque density gradient centrifugation and cryopreserved in liquid nitrogen vapor phase. Analytical flow cytometry was used to check the purity and quantity of every magnetically sorted T cell population. Genomic DNA was isolated from each sorted fraction and quantified by UV absorbance on a Nanodrop 2000c. Using the deep immunoSEQ assay, TCR CDR3 regions were amplified from genomic DNA by multiplex PCR. Extracted genomic DNA from each cell subset was distributed evenly across all wells of several immunoSEQ 96-well plates, and each plate was treated as a replicate. Each replicate PCR for sorted subsets received around 200 ng genomic DNA, equal to about 30,000 T cell genomes. Purified libraries were measured with a Qubit 3.0 fluorometer, size-checked on a Bioanalyzer 2100, and measured again with the KAPA Library Quantification kit. A separate single-read 150-cycle Illumina NextSeq 550 flow cell was used to sequence each immunoSEQ 96-well plate. As for the original processing: Because only junctional sequences without quality scores were contained in the immunoSEQ output, filtering matching that applied to full-length reads could not be performed. To assign V/J genes and CDR3, sequences were annotated against IMGT germline references using PyIR, a Python wrapper for IgBLAST v1.9. Reads with weak V/J assignments (E-value above 1e-6), missing CDR3, stop codons, out-of-frame junctions, or ambiguous translated residues were removed. A V3J clonotype was defined by an identical inferred V gene, J gene, and CDR3 amino acid sequence. Percentage overlap between repertoires was computed as shared unique clonotypes divided by the size of the smaller repertoire. Richness of each repertoire was evaluated using RTK rarefaction, the Chao1 estimator, and Recon v2.1 estimates of unobserved clonotypes. Generation probabilities were computed with OLGA for all TCRbeta clonotypes obtained by the gDNA method from several donors. This immuneACCESS table, as held by TCRdb, lists in-frame sequences with V and J called but not all clones. Of the missing ones, under half trace to an unresolved V gene in checked studies; the others have no known cause. V and J calls and clone size come straight from that table; D and trimming were deduced from the DNA. Recorded for this sample are a few hundred thousand clones; 80% to 90% of them occurred a single time. 16% of the sample is held by the ten biggest clonotypes.

The V end gives up 4 bases and the J end 8 bases, leaving 2 bases in the junction not matched to a gene. The CDR3, cysteine through phenylalanine, is 12 amino acids long. The only DNA kept is the CDR3, 36 bases in frame from the first base. Per the germline V gene (reference sequence), MNHEY is the CDR1 and SMNVEV is the CDR2. The V gene is TRBV27 and the J gene is TRBJ2-1; TRBD1 matches 7 bases in the middle. The receptor comes from a man between 18 and 35 years old in good health. Sequencing was carried out using memory CD8+ T cells sorted from blood. Explained via the paper, the cell subset or site label denotes: CD45RO+ cells pooled with CCR7-negative TemRA cells. The CDR3 loop reads CASSYRGHEQFF. The bases read TGTGCCAGCAGTTACAGGGGTCATGAGCAGTTCTTC.